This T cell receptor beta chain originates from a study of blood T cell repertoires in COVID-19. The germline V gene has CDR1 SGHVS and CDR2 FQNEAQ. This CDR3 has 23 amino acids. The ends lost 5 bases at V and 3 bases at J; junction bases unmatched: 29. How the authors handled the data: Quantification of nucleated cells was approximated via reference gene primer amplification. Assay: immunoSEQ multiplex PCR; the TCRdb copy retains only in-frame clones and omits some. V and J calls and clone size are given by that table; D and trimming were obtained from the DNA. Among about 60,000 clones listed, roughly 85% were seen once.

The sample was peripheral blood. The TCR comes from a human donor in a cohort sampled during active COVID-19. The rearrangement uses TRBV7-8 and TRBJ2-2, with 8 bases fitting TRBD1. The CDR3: CASSPVPARLIVGTGPHTGELFF. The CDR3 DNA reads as TGTGCCAGCAGCCCAGTTCCAGCCAGACTTATTGTGGGGACAGGACCCCACACCGGGGAGCTGTTTTTT.